A single sample gave rise to the 6 T cell receptor beta chains below, sequenced in a study of blood T cell repertoires in COVID-19. TCRdb's table, derived via immunoSEQ multiplex PCR, lists solely in-frame clones and lacks some. The profile shows about 95,000 clones, about 80% of them singletons. Material: peripheral blood. Source of these receptors: a human donor in a cohort sampled during active COVID-19.

The chain is built from TRBV6-6 and TRBJ2-7, with 8 bases matching TRBD1. The CDR3 has 14 residues. Losses at the gene ends were 8 bases for V and 3 bases for J; bases not matched to a gene: 9. The germline V gene encodes CDR1 MNHNY and CDR2 SVGAGI (reference sequence). The CDR3 sequence is CASGRSGQDYEQYF. In nucleotides, the CDR3 is TGTGCCAGCGGAAGATCGGGACAGGACTACGAGCAGTACTTC.

The rearrangement joins TRBV13 to TRBJ2-5; 9 nucleotides align to TRBD2. The CDR3 extends over 18 amino acids. The V gene end was trimmed by 2 bases and the J gene end by 0 bases; junction bases not matched to a gene: 10. Per the germline V gene, CDR1 is PRHDT and CDR2 is FYEKMQ (reference sequence). The CDR3 is CASSLIPVAGVYQETQYF. The CDR3 DNA reads as TGTGCCAGCAGCTTAATCCCCGTAGCGGGGGTGTACCAAGAGACCCAGTACTTC.

V and J are TRBV7-2 and TRBJ2-1; 10 positions agree with TRBD2. CDR1 and CDR2 from the germline V gene are SGHTA and FQGNSA. J was trimmed by 7 bases and V by 2 bases; bases with no gene match: 5. This CDR3 region has 15 residues. The CDR3 spells CASSLSGGAVNEQFF. The DNA of the CDR3 is TGTGCCAGCAGCTTAAGCGGGGGGGCCGTGAATGAGCAGTTCTTC.

J is TRBJ2-1 and V is TRBV5-4; D remains ambiguous. Trimming took off 4 bases at V and 0 bases at J, with 11 bases between the two ends. Germline lookup yields CDR1 SGHNT and CDR2 YYREEE (reference sequence). The CDR3 length is 15 residues. DNA of the CDR3: TGTGCCAGCAGCGCGGAACGGAGCTCCTACAATGAGCAGTTCTTC. As protein: CASSAERSSYNEQFF.

The chain is built from TRBV14 and TRBJ2-7, with no clear D. The CDR3 has 15 amino acids. CDR1 is SGHDN and CDR2 is FVKESK in the germline V gene. Trimming left V 0 bases short and J 6 bases short, with 15 bases between. For the CDR3, the DNA is TGTGCCAGCAGCCAAGAACCAGGTGGTAGGTTCGAGCAGTACTTC. It is translated as CASSQEPGGRFEQYF.

The chain uses TRBV11-2 and TRBJ1-1; D perhaps matches TRBD1 (6 bases). Germline loops: CDR1 SGHAT, CDR2 FQNNGV. The CDR3 extends over 13 amino acids. V was trimmed by 5 bases and J by 6 bases, leaving 13 bases between them. Written as DNA, the CDR3 is TGTGCCAGCAGCCTTCTAGAGGGGGCTGAAGCTTTCTTT. This gives the protein CASSLLEGAEAFF.